This T cell receptor (beta chain) was sequenced during a study of blood T cell repertoires in COVID-19. Overall study: Some COVID-19 samples were acute and others convalescent; all came from the United States, Italy and Spain.

In the original workflow: For nucleated cells, counts were estimated from reference gene primer amplification. Generated by immunoSEQ multiplex PCR, the TCRdb table keeps only in-frame clones and is missing some. From that table come the V and J calls and clone size; the DNA was used to work out D and trimming. This sample has some 530,000 clones, with approximately 83% found just once. Germline CDR1 SQVTM, CDR2 ANQGSEA. The CDR3 has 15 residues. The J segment lost 1 base and the V segment lost 4 bases, leaving 9 bases of the junction unmatched. The chain has TRBV29-1 and TRBJ2-5, with TRBD1 matching over 7 bases. This TCR was recovered from a human donor in a cohort sampled during active COVID-19. Sequencing input: peripheral blood. The CDR3 reads CSVVFRDSVQETQYF. The DNA for the CDR3 is TGCAGCGTTGTTTTTCGGGACAGCGTCCAAGAGACCCAGTACTTC. The complete variable domain, with remaining parts taken from reference TRBV29-1 and TRBJ2-5, reads SAVISQKPSRDICQRGTSLTIQCQVDSQVTMMFWYRQQPGQSLTLIATANQGSEATYESGFVIDKFPISRPNLTFSTLTVSNMSPEDSSIYLCSVVFRDSVQETQYFGPGTRLLVL.